This T cell receptor (beta chain) was recorded in a study of identical twins listed by TCRdb under 2016. The study in broad terms: The study deep-sequenced TCR alpha and beta repertoires from monozygotic twins, unrelated adults of various ages and cord blood to test whether fetal clonotypes persist. Replicate twin experiments were performed at different times using different library preparation protocols to rule out contamination.

V loses 6 bases, J loses 2 bases, and the germline ends lie 18 bases apart. The CDR3 goes from the cysteine to the phenylalanine over 15 residues. Of all the DNA, just the CDR3 is kept, 45 bases in frame from base 1. CDR1 DFQATT and CDR2 SNEGSKA are derived from the germline V gene (reference sequence). The library was produced with 5' RACE. The reads were generated on an Illumina HiSeq 2000. A universal primer binding site was introduced by template switching, and a unique molecular identifier was present in the final cDNA, enabling accurate counting of TCR cDNA molecules. Specific primers in the conserved constant-segment region were used to synthesize first-strand cDNA for TCR alpha and beta chains. To control for contamination, every cDNA library was double barcoded, receiving both a SMART-Mk sample barcode and Illumina barcodes. Two successive PCR steps introduced TruSeq adapter sequences along with Illumina sample barcodes. TCR alpha and beta cDNA libraries were sequenced on the Illumina HiSeq platform with custom primers. The original methods were these. MiGEC was used to process raw reads and extract unique molecular identifiers, and MiXCR was used to find CDR3 positions. For each individual, recombination models were inferred using an EM algorithm with the repgenHMM and IGoR tools. The tcR package in R was used for shared clonotype analysis, with sharing normalized by the product of cloneset sizes. To study raw recombination free of thymic and clonal selection effects, out-of-frame nonproductive sequences were analyzed. The public sequencing data were trimmed at Q25 with fastp and processed into clonotypes with MiXCR by TCRdb, which kept only in-frame beta chains. Each record represents a unique CDR3 protein, reported with the most common genes and DNA among its rows. TCRdb's processing, not the authors' own work, is the source of the V and J calls. The sample includes fewer than 250,000 distinct CDR3 sequences, with 7% to 8.5% observed a single time. The ten biggest clones cover roughly 5.4% of the sample.

In this sample, this clonotype turned up a few times. Its target antigen remains unknown. No much larger clonotype is one base removed from it; base qualities were not supplied. Every donor in the study was a healthy Caucasian. Three pairs of female monozygotic twins, all aged about 18 to 29 years, were included in the twin cohort. Positive isolation kits from Invitrogen were used to isolate the CD4+ and CD8+ T cell populations. The study at large found these results: Out-of-frame TCR alpha sequences shared between twins showed an excess of low generation-probability sequences compared with coincidental sharing between unrelated individuals. In monozygotic twins, out-of-frame TCR alpha sharing was systematically underestimated by recombination models, although the models agreed with sharing between unrelated individuals. The excess sharing between twins in beta out-of-frame sequences was weaker because fewer shared sequences reduced the signal-to-noise ratio. Invariant T cells such as MAIT and iNKT could partly confound zero-insertion analyses, though diverse VJ usage argued against this for most clonotypes. Conclusions relied on cross-sectional statistical analysis, since the same donors could not be followed over many years. Fewer insertions were carried by abundant cord blood beta clonotypes; a weaker similar trend was observed in young adult naive repertoires, while no such trend was observed in memory repertoires.

These sequences were also reported in another study, on yellow fever vaccine responses in identical twins. The second paper further reports: The authors reported that the T cell response to vaccination in identical twins appeared partly convergent and partly personalized. The study precisely tracked vaccine-responding T cell clones in identical twins.

The sample comprised CD8+ T cells sorted from blood. The TCR sequence derives from a woman aged 18-29 years in good health. In this chain, TRBV20-1 is recombined with TRBJ2-3; the D gene remains uncertain. The nucleotide sequence is given as TGCAGTGCCATGCCCGGGTTCCTAAACACAGATACGCAGTATTTT. This sequence encodes CSAMPGFLNTDTQYF.